Detailed here is one T cell receptor (beta chain). The CDR3 extends over 14 amino acids. V was cut by 2 bases and J by 0 bases, with 8 bases left in between. The V gene's germline CDR1 is MDHEN and CDR2 SYDVKM. Sequencing used immunoSEQ multiplex PCR; TCRdb keeps in-frame clones, though not all of them. This table holds nearly 250,000 clones, approximately 86% found once. The source of the sample is a study of blood T cell repertoires in COVID-19. Study as a whole: Sources were T cells, B-cell-depleted T cells, or PBMCs; the material itself was cDNA or gDNA.

Sequencing was carried out using peripheral blood. This clonotype originated in a woman between 55 and 75 years old who had recovered from COVID-19. J is TRBJ2-7 and V is TRBV28; no clear D gene. The CDR3 sequence: CASSLVHLSYEQYF. In DNA, the CDR3 is TGTGCCAGCAGTTTAGTACACCTCTCCTACGAGCAGTACTTC. Full variable domain (missing parts from reference TRBV28 and TRBJ2-7): DVKVTQSSRYLVKRTGEKVFLECVQDMDHENMFWYRQDPGLGLRLIYFSYDVKMKEKGDIPEGYSVSREKKERFSLILESASTNQTSMYLCASSLVHLSYEQYFGPGTRLTVT.